The 17 T cell receptor beta chains listed next were all sequenced from one sample in a study of blood T cell repertoires in COVID-19. Sequencing used immunoSEQ multiplex PCR; TCRdb keeps in-frame clones, though not all of them. The table has over 200,000 clones, approximately 88% seen once; the top ten hold 10%. Sample: PBMCs or T cells enriched from blood (not recorded which). These receptors were obtained from a man aged 18 to 29 with acute COVID-19.

This clone came up a few times. The rearrangement joins TRBV28 to TRBJ1-1; 9 nucleotides align to TRBD1. The germline CDR1 and CDR2 sequences are MDHEN and SYDVKM. The CDR3 covers 15 residues. With V trimmed by 6 bases and J by 4 bases, 9 bases remained unmatched. The CDR3 is CASSGGDREVTEAFF. The CDR3 nucleotides are TGTGCCAGCAGCGGCGGGGACAGGGAGGTCACTGAAGCTTTCTTT. Combining the CDR3 with reference TRBV28 and TRBJ1-1 gives the whole variable domain DVKVTQSSRYLVKRTGEKVFLECVQDMDHENMFWYRQDPGLGLRLIYFSYDVKMKEKGDIPEGYSVSREKKERFSLILESASTNQTSMYLCASSGGDREVTEAFFGQGTRLTVV.

This chain uses TRBV3-1 (or the pseudogene TRBV3-2) with TRBJ2-3, with 13 bases aligning to TRBD2. Germline V gives CDR1 LGHDT, CDR2 YNNKEL (reference sequence). J lost 2 bases, V lost 0 bases, and 5 bases had no gene match. The CDR3 spans 18 residues. CDR3 residues: CASSQDSLAGGVTDTQYF. In DNA form, the CDR3 reads TGTGCCAGCAGCCAAGATTCACTAGCGGGGGGGGTCACAGATACGCAGTATTTT.

V is TRBV11-1 and J is TRBJ2-3; 7 bases are a match to TRBD2. The germline gives CDR1 SGHAT, CDR2 FQDESV (reference sequence). This CDR3 has 14 residues. The V and J ends lost 5 bases and 2 bases, in that order; junction bases with no gene match: 4. As DNA, the CDR3 is TGTGCCAGCAGCCGGACTAGAGTCACAGATACGCAGTATTTT. Its protein is CASSRTRVTDTQYF. The entire variable domain, with the rest obtained from reference TRBV11-1 and TRBJ2-3, is as follows: EAEVAQSPRYKITEKSQAVAFWCDPISGHATLYWYRQILGQGPELLVQFQDESVVDDSQLPKDRFSAERLKGVDSTLKIQPAELGDSAMYLCASSRTRVTDTQYFGPGTRLTVL.

This chain joins TRBV9 and TRBJ1-6; 7 bases map to TRBD1. This CDR3 spans 16 amino acids. Germline trimming cut 4 bases from V and 4 bases from J; bases unmatched to any gene: 8. Per the germline V gene, CDR1 is SGDLS and CDR2 is YYNGEE. The CDR3 reads CASSRDSIGYNSPLHF. As DNA, the CDR3 is TGTGCCAGCAGCCGGGACAGTATAGGGTATAATTCACCCCTCCACTTT.

This chain links TRBV27 with TRBJ2-3; D is undetermined. Germline V gene data show CDR1 as MNHEY and CDR2 as SMNVEV (reference sequence). This CDR3 is built from 16 residues. V lost 3 bases, J lost 6 bases, and 19 bases lay in between. DNA for the CDR3: TGTGCCAGCAGTTTTGGCCTTCCCTCCACCGGGGATACGCAGTATTTT. It translates to CASSFGLPSTGDTQYF.

The chain uses TRBV28 and TRBJ1-6; D gene ambiguous. The germline V gene has CDR1 MDHEN and CDR2 SYDVKM. The CDR3 spans 13 residues. The germline V and J ends were trimmed by 2 bases and 8 bases, with 7 bases remaining between them. The CDR3 nucleotides read TGTGCCAGCAGTTTAAGTCTAGATTCACCCCTCCACTTT. This sequence encodes CASSLSLDSPLHF.

The chain combines TRBV7-2 with TRBJ2-3, with 13 bases fitting TRBD2. This CDR3 spans 16 amino acids. Trimming removed 5 bases from V and 0 bases from J; junction bases left unmatched: 2. Germline V gene data show CDR1 as SGHTA and CDR2 as FQGNSA. This chain's CDR3 is CASSPGLAGSTDTQYF. In DNA, the CDR3 is TGTGCCAGCAGCCCGGGACTAGCGGGAAGCACAGATACGCAGTATTTT.

The genes are TRBV11-3 and TRBJ2-7; tentative D call: TRBD1 (6 bases). Trimming took off 5 bases at V and 4 bases at J, with 24 bases between the two ends. CDR3 size: 17 residues. Germline V gene sequence: CDR1 SGHNT, CDR2 YENEEA. The CDR3 region is CASSPRTASRRPYEQYF. DNA of the CDR3: TGTGCCAGCAGCCCAAGGACAGCGAGCCGCCGACCGTACGAGCAGTACTTC.

V gene TRBV7-6 combines with J gene TRBJ1-1; D remains ambiguous. The V and J ends lost 1 base and 0 bases respectively, with 12 bases between them. CDR3 length equals 16 residues. CDR1 is SGHVS, CDR2 FNYEAQ, per germline. The CDR3 sequence is CASSLVPPTVNTEAFF. In nucleotides, the CDR3 is TGTGCCAGCAGCTTAGTTCCCCCAACAGTGAACACTGAAGCTTTCTTT.

V usage is TRBV7-4 and J usage is TRBJ2-1, with 9 bases lining up with TRBD2. V shed 1 base, J shed 7 bases, and the junction held 11 bases outside the gene matches. Germline V gene lookup returns CDR1 SGHVT and CDR2 SQSDAQ. This CDR3 has 17 amino acids. The CDR3 here is CASSLEIAGAQRNEQFF. For the CDR3, the DNA is TGTGCCAGCAGCTTAGAGATAGCGGGAGCCCAAAGAAATGAGCAGTTCTTC.

The rearrangement links TRBV4-1 to TRBJ2-1; possible D gene TRBD2, 5 bases. Between the trimmed V and J ends, which lost 1 base and 11 bases, there was a span of 18 bases. The germline gives CDR1 MGHRA, CDR2 YSYEKL. This CDR3 is built from 15 residues. The CDR3 reads CASSQVTGSGQKQFF. Written as DNA, the CDR3 is TGCGCCAGCAGCCAAGTCACGGGCAGCGGCCAGAAGCAGTTCTTC.

The chain uses TRBV9 and TRBJ1-1, with D possibly being TRBD1 (6 bases). This CDR3 comprises 15 residues. Trimming shortened V by 3 bases and J by 0 bases, and 12 bases separated the two germline ends. Looked up from germline, CDR1 is SGDLS and CDR2 is YYNGEE. In nucleotides, the CDR3 is TGTGCCAGCAGCGCGACGGGACACCTGAACACTGAAGCTTTCTTT. Translated, it gives CASSATGHLNTEAFF.

The DNA for the CDR3 is TGTGCCAGCAGTGAGAGGCAAGAGACCCAGTACTTC. This sequence encodes CASSERQETQYF. The chain joins TRBV6-6 to TRBJ2-5; D remains ambiguous. Trimming stripped 5 bases from V and 2 bases from J, with 6 bases between. The length of the CDR3 is 12 residues. Germline CDR1 is MNHNY and CDR2 is SVGAGI (reference sequence).

This clone was seen only once. The genes are TRBV27 and TRBJ2-7; perhaps TRBD2 as D (6 bases). Germline assignment: CDR1 MNHEY and CDR2 SMNVEV (reference sequence). This CDR3 contains 15 residues. V was cut by 6 bases and J by 4 bases, with 19 bases left in between. This CDR3 reads CASSSTIAGIYEQYF. In nucleotides, the CDR3 is TGTGCCAGCAGCTCTACCATTGCGGGAATATACGAGCAGTACTTC.

This clone was observed a single time. The chain uses TRBV19 and TRBJ2-5; D unclear. There are 15 residues in the CDR3. Germline loops: CDR1 LNHDA, CDR2 SQIVND (reference sequence). Trimming took 1 base from V and 2 from J, leaving 11 bases between them. Here the CDR3 DNA reads TGTGCCAGTAGTATAGGAGCGACCACTCAAGAGACCCAGTACTTC. Translation gives CASSIGATTQETQYF.

As DNA, the CDR3 is TGTGCCAGCAGTCCATCCTCCGGGGGGCGAGGCTACACCTTC. Translated: CASSPSSGGRGYTF. The rearrangement joins TRBV28 to TRBJ1-2, with D possibly matching TRBD1 (6 bases). CDR1 MDHEN and CDR2 SYDVKM come from the germline V gene. V was pared by 5 bases and J by 8 bases, with 18 bases between. The CDR3 length is 14 residues.

This rearrangement joins TRBV27 to TRBJ1-6; a weak D match, TRBD1 (5 bases). V was shortened by 0 bases and J by 8 bases, with 17 bases between the two germline ends. CDR1 and CDR2 from the germline V gene are MNHEY and SMNVEV (reference sequence). This CDR3 contains 17 residues. CDR3 residues: CASSLSVGQGGYSPLHF. The CDR3 DNA follows: TGTGCCAGCAGTTTATCAGTGGGGCAGGGCGGTTATTCACCCCTCCACTTT.